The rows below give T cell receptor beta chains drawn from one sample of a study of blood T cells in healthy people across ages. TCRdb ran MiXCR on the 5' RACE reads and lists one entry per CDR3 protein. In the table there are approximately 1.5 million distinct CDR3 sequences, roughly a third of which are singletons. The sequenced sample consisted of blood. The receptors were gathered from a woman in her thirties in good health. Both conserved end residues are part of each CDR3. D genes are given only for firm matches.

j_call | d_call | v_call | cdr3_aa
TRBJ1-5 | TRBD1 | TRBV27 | CASAPRDRGSPQHF
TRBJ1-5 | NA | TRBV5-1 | CASSLDPAQPQHF
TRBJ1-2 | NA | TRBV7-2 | CASSFSQAPGGYTF
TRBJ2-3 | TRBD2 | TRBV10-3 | CAISVAGRADTQYF
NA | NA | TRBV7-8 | CASSLLGVNEQYF
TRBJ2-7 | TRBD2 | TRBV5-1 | CASSLKTSGSYEQYF
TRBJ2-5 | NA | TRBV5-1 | CASNPGGSQETQYF
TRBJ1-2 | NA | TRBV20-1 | CSALLNPYGYTF
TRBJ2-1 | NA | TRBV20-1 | CSAPRGGPYNEQFF
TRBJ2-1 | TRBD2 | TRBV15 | CATSRVGYGTSGHSYNEQFF
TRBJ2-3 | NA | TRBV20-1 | CSARDLGGFGTDTQYF
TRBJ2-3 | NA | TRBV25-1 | CASSEFRAGTDTQYF
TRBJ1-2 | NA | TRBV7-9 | CASSLDYGYTF
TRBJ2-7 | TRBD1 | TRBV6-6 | CASSTGTGIWQYF
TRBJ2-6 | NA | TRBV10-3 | CAISDPGGSGGANVLTF
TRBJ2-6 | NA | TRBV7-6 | CASSLSRSSTGARGRANVRTF
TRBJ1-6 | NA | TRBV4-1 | CASSQGDGGPRVLHF
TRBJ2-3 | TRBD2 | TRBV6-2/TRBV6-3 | CASSSLRLATDTQYF
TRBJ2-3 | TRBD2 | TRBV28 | CASTKGLLPDTQYF
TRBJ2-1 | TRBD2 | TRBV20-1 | CSASPGLAEYNEQFF
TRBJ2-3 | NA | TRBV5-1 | CASRFMGEIDTQYF
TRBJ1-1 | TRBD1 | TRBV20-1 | CSARDRDRGNTEAFF
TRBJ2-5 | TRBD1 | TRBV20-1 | CSADVGTGKRETQYF
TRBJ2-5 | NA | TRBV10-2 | CATRASGGQETQYF
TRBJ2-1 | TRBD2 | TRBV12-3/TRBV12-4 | CASDTSGRADEQFF
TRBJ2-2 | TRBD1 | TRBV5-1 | CASSWDRENTGELFF
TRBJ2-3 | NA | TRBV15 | CATSRDRGLSDTQYF
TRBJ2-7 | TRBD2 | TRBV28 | CASTPDRGETSGSTYEQYF
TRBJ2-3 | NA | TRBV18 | CASSPSSGITDTQYF
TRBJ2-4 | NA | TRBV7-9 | CASSRGDFTGSLKYF
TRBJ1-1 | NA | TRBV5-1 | CASSPRGGEAFF
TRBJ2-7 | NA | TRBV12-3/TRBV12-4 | CASSTTLRGNEQYF
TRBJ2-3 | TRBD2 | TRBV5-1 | CASSLESSGDTDTQYF
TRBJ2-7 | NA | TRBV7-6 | CASSLEAGPASYEQYF
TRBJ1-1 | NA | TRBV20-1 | CSARLGFGNTEAFF
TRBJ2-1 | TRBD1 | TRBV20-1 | CSAPQIGARGLAEQFF
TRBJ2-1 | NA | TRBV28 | CATAWGPNNERFF
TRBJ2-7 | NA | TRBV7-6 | CASSPAEGEQYF
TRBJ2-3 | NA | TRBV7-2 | CASSSDKTGTDTQYF
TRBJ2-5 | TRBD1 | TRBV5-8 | CASSLQMTGSQETQYF
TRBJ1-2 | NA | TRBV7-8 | CASSINSQGYGYTF
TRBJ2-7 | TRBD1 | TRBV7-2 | CASSLDRGSLYEQYF
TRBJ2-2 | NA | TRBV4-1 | CASGSSKYGTGELFF
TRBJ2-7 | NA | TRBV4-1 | CASSQNDAQAYEQYF
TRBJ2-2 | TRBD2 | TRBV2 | CASSNSGIVTGELFF
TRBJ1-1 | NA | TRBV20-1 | CSASPGSITEAFF
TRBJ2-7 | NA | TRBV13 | CASSLWGEQGNEQYF
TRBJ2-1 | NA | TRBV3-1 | CAGSQEVKAGKANEQFF
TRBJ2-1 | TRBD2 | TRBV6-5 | CAGSRGGEQFF
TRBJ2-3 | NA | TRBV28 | CASSFSQAGTDTQYF
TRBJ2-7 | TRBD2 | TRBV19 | CASSQWLAGDEQYF
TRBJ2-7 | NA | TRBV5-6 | CASSLGPGGGEQYF
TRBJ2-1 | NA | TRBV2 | CASSPEPGNEQFF